This T cell receptor (beta chain) was obtained from a study of metastatic and nonmetastatic thyroid tumors. For the study at large: Both malignant and benign thyroid patients supplied peripheral blood and tumor or nodule tissue samples, across which the repertoires of these patients were then compared.

Whole-study results and caveats: As reported, TCR beta diversity in blood and tumor was significantly higher in malignant thyroid tumors than in benign nodules.

The entire patient cohort was treatment-naive prior to thyroid surgery. The CDR3 is 17 residues long. The germline V gene encodes CDR1 SGHDN and CDR2 FVKESK. Trimming took 3 bases from V and 0 from J; bases not matched to a gene: 9. This clone has ten or more counts. Its antigen is unidentified. Per the authors' pipeline: Building a distant-metastasis classifier for papillary thyroid cancer drew on CDR3 differences across clinicopathological groups. TCRdb used MiXCR to call clones anew from the PCR reads. The V and J calls shown here were made by TCRdb, not taken from the authors' results. The repertoire includes tens of thousands of clones, about 15% of them detected once, and 2.5% to 3% sits in the top ten.

The rearrangement uses TRBV14 and TRBJ2-3; 7 bases fit TRBD2. Sequencing was done on a sample of blood. The sequence derives from a female donor with papillary thyroid cancer or a benign thyroid nodule (not recorded which). Some clones in this sample may be carry-over from other donors' samples. The CDR3 sequence is CASSQLIAGTSTDTQYF. The CDR3 DNA sequence: TGTGCCAGCAGCCAGCTCATAGCGGGTACTAGCACAGATACGCAGTATTTT.